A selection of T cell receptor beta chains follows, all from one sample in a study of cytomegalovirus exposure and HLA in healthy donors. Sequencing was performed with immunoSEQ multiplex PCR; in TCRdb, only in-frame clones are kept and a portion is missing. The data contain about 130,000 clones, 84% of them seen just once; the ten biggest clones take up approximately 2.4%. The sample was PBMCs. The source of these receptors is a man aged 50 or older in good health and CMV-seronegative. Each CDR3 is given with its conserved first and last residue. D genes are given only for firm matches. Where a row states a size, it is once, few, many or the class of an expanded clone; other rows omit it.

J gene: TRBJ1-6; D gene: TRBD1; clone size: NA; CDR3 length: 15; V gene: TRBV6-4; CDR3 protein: CASSAVPGQNSPLHF; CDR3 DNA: TGTGCCAGCAGTGCCGTTCCGGGACAGAATTCACCCCTCCACTTT
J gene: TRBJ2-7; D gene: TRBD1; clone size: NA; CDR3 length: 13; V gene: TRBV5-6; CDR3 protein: CASSLTGEHEQYF; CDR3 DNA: TGTGCCAGCAGCTTGACAGGGGAGCACGAGCAGTACTTC
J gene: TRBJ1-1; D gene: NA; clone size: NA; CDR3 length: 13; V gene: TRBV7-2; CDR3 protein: CASSSQGNTEAFF; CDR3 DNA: TGTGCCAGCAGCTCCCAGGGGAACACTGAAGCTTTCTTT
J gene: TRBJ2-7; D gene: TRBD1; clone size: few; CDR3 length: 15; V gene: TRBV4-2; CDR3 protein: CASSQDTQGDYEQYF; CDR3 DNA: TGTGCCAGCAGCCAAGATACTCAGGGGGACTACGAGCAGTACTTC
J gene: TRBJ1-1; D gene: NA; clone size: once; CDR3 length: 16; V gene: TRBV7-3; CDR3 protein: CASSLSPGRADTEAFF; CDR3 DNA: TGTGCCAGCAGCTTATCCCCCGGCAGGGCGGACACTGAAGCTTTCTTT
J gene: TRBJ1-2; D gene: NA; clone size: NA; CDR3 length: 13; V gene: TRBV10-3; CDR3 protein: CAIGQHQGNGYTF; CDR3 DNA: TGTGCCATTGGACAGCACCAAGGCAATGGCTACACCTTC
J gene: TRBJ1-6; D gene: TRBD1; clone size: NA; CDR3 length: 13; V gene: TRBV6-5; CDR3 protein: CASGGTGDSPLHF; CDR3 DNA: TGTGCCAGCGGGGGAACAGGGGATTCACCCCTCCACTTT
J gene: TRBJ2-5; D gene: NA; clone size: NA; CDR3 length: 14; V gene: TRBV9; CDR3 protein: CASSAGDIQETQYF; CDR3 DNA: TGTGCCAGCAGCGCCGGGGACATTCAAGAGACCCAGTACTTC
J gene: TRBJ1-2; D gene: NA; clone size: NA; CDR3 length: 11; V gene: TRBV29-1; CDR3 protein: CSVTRDYGYTF; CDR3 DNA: TGCAGCGTTACGCGCGACTATGGCTACACCTTC
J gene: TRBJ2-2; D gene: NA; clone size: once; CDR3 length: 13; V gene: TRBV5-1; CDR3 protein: CASSLASTGELFF; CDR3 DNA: TGCGCCAGCAGCTTGGCTTCCACCGGGGAGCTGTTTTTT
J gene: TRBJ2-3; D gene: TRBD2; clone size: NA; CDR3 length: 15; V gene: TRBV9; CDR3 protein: CASSVSGTRTDTQYF; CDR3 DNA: TGTGCCAGCAGCGTATCCGGGACTAGAACAGATACGCAGTATTTT
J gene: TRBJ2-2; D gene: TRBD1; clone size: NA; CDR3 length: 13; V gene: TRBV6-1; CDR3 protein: CASRGQGPGELFF; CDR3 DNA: TGTGCCAGCAGGGGACAGGGCCCCGGGGAGCTGTTTTTT
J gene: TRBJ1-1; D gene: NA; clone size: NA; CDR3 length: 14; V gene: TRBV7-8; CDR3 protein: CASSLPPGQGRPFF; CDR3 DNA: TGTGCCAGCAGCTTACCCCCCGGGCAGGGTAGGCCTTTCTTT
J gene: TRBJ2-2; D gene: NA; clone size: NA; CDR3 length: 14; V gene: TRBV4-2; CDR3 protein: CASSPSTNTGELFF; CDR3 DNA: TGTGCCAGCAGCCCTAGCACCAACACCGGGGAGCTGTTTTTT
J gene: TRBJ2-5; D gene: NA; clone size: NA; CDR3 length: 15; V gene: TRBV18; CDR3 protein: CASSPSSGSGETQYF; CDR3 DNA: TGTGCCAGCTCACCTTCTAGTGGGTCCGGAGAGACCCAGTACTTC
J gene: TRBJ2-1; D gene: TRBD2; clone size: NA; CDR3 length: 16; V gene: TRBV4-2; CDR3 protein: CASSQGQGGSYNEQFF; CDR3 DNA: TGTGCCAGCAGCCAAGGTCAGGGAGGGTCCTACAATGAGCAGTTCTTC
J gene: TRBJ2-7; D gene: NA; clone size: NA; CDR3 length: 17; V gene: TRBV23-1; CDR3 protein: CASSQTCSEVPALEQYF; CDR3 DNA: TGCGCCAGCAGTCAAACCTGTTCCGAGGTACCGGCTTTGGAGCAGTACTTC
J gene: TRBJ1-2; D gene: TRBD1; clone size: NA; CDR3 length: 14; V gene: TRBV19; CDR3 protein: CASRRDRVNGGYTF; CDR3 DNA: TGTGCCAGTAGGAGGGACAGGGTCAATGGGGGCTACACCTTC
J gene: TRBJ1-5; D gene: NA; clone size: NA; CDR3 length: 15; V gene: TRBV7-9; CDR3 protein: CASSLNSQINQPQHF; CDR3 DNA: TGTGCCAGCAGCTTAAATTCTCAGATAAATCAGCCCCAGCATTTT
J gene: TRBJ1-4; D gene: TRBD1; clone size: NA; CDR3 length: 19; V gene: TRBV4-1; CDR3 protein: CASSPILFGTGVKNEKLFF; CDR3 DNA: TGCGCCAGCAGCCCAATACTCTTCGGGACAGGGGTAAAGAATGAAAAACTGTTTTTT
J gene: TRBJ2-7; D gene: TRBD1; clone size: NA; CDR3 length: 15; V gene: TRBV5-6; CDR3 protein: CASSSPGQGSYEQYF; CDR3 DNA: TGTGCCAGCAGCTCCCCGGGACAGGGATCCTACGAGCAGTACTTC